The T cell receptor (beta chain) described here comes from a study of blood T cell repertoires in COVID-19. Study information: Sites across the United States, Italy and Spain contributed samples from acute and convalescent COVID-19. From T cells, B-cell-depleted T cells, or PBMCs came the material, which was cDNA or gDNA.

Authors' data handling: Amplification of reference gene primers provided the estimated nucleated cell counts. Profiling relied on immunoSEQ multiplex PCR, and the TCRdb table lists in-frame clones only, not all of them. V, J and clone size are those of that table, while D and trimming were read from the DNA. The sample contains about 64,000 clones, 65% to 80% of which appear only once. V lost 4 bases and J 0 bases, leaving 10 bases between the germline ends. Germline CDR1 MNHEY, CDR2 SVGEGT. The CDR3 has 15 amino acids. The specimen was peripheral blood. The rearrangement joins TRBV6-2 or TRBV6-3 to TRBJ2-4; D ambiguous. The source is a human donor in a cohort sampled during active COVID-19. DNA of the CDR3: TGTGCCAGCAGTTGGTCCCCGAGAGCCAAAAACATTCAGTACTTC. Its translation is CASSWSPRAKNIQYF.